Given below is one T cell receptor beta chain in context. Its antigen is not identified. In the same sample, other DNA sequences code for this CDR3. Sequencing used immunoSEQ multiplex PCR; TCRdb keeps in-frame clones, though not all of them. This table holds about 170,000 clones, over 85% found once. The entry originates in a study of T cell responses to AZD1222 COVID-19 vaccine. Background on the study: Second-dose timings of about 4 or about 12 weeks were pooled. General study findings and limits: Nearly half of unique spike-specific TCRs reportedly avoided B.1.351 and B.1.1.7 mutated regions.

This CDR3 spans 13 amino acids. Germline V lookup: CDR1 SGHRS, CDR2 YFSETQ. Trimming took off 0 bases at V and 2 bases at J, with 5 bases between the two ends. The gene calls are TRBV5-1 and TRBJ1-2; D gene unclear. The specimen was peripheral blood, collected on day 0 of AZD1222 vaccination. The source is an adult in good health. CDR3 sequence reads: CASSLDGNYGYTF. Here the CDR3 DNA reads TGCGCCAGCAGCTTGGACGGGAACTATGGCTACACCTTC.